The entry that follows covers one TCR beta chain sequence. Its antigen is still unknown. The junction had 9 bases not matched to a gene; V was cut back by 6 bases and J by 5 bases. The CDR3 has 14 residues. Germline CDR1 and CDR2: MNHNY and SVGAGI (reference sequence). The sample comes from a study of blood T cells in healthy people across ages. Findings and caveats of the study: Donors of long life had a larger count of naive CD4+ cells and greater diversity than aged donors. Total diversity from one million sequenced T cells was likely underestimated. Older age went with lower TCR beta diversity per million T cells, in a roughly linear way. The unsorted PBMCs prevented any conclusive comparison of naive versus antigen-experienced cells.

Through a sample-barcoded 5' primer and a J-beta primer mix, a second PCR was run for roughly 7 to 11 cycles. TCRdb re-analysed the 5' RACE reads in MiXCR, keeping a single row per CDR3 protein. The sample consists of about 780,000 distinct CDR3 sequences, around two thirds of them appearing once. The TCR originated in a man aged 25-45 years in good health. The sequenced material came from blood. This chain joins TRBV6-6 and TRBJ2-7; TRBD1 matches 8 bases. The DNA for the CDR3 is TGTGCCAGCAGCTCGGGACAGGTGGGCAACGAGCAGTACTTC. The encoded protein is CASSSGQVGNEQYF.